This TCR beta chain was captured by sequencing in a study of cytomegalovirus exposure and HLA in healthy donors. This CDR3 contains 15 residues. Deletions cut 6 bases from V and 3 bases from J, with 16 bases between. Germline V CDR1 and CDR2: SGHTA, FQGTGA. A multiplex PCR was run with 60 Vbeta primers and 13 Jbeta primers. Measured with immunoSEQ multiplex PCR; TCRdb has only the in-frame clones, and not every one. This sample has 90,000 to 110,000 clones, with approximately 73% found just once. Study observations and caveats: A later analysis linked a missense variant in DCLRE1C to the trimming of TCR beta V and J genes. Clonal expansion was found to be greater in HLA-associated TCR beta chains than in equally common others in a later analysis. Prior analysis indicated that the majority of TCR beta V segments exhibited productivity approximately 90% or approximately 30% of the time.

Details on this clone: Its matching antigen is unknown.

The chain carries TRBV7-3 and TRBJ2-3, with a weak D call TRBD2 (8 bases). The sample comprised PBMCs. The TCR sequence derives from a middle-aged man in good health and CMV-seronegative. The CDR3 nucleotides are TGTGCCAGCAGTTCAGGGGGGACTAGGACAGATACGCAGTATTTT. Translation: CASSSGGTRTDTQYF.